This is a list of T cell receptor beta chains from one sample in a study of T cells after yellow fever vaccination. TCRdb reanalysed the 5' RACE reads using MiXCR and keeps one entry per CDR3 protein. The data contain around 600,000 distinct CDR3 sequences, roughly an eighth of them singletons. The starting material was PBMCs, obtained on the day of the yellow fever booster vaccination. The receptors originated from a man under 40 who received the YFV17D yellow fever vaccine. Both conserved end residues are part of each CDR3. D genes are given only for firm matches. Clone size is shown for a subset of rows, as once, few, many or a class of expanded clone.

clone_size	d_call	j_call	v_call	cdr3_nt	cdr3_aa
few	NA	TRBJ1-6	TRBV7-2	TGTGCCAGCAGCTTTACAAGCTCCTATAATTCACCCCTCCACTTT	CASSFTSSYNSPLHF
many	TRBD2	TRBJ2-1	TRBV30	TGTGCCTGGAGAAGAGGTGGGACTAGGGATAATGAGCAGTTCTTC	CAWRRGGTRDNEQFF
many	NA	TRBJ2-1	TRBV5-6	TGTGCCAGCAGCTTGGACAGGAAATACAATGAGCAGTTCTTC	CASSLDRKYNEQFF
few	TRBD2	TRBJ2-7	TRBV5-1	TGCGCCAGCAGCCCAACGGAAAGCGGGAGGCCCTACGAGCAGTACTTC	CASSPTESGRPYEQYF
NA	NA	TRBJ1-5	TRBV6-5	TGTGCCAGGAGTTCTTCAGGGGTAAATCAGCCCCAGCATTTT	CARSSSGVNQPQHF
few	NA	TRBJ2-2	TRBV18	TGTGCCAGCTCACCTCCCGGAGACACCGGGGAGCTGTTTTTT	CASSPPGDTGELFF
many	NA	TRBJ2-1	TRBV5-1	TGTGCCAGCAGCTTAAGTTTGAACAATGAGCAGTTCTTC	CASSLSLNNEQFF
many	NA	TRBJ2-5	TRBV6-1	TGTGCCAGCAGCCCTGGCCCCACTCAAGAGACCCAGTACTTC	CASSPGPTQETQYF
few	TRBD1	TRBJ1-5	TRBV7-8	TGTGCCAGCAGCTTGTCCCAGGGGGGTTTTAGCAATCAGCCCCAGCATTTT	CASSLSQGGFSNQPQHF
NA	TRBD1	TRBJ2-2	TRBV20-1	TGCAGTGCTCCTTACAGGGGGAGTAGCACCGGGGAGCTGTTTTTT	CSAPYRGSSTGELFF
NA	NA	TRBJ2-7	TRBV7-7	TGTGCTAGCAGCCCTACGGACAGAGCCTACGAGCAGTACTTC	CASSPTDRAYEQYF
NA	NA	TRBJ2-7	TRBV7-9	TGTGCCAGCAGCTTAGGCCCGGGGATTTACGAGCAGTACTTC	CASSLGPGIYEQYF
NA	NA	TRBJ2-7	TRBV4-3	TGCGCCAGCAGCCAAGATACGGCCGCCTACGAGCAGTACTTC	CASSQDTAAYEQYF
NA	TRBD1	TRBJ2-3	TRBV28	TGTGCCAGCAGTCAGCAGACAGGGGGCTCAGATACGCAGTATTTT	CASSQQTGGSDTQYF
few	NA	TRBJ2-7	TRBV18	TGTGCCAGCTCAGCCGGGACACCGAATTCCTACGAGCAGTACTTC	CASSAGTPNSYEQYF
few	NA	TRBJ2-7	TRBV5-1	TGCGCCAGCAGCCCCGGACAGTTGACCTACGAGCAGTACTTC	CASSPGQLTYEQYF
few	TRBD1	TRBJ1-1	TRBV10-2	TGCGCCAGCAGTGAACCGGGACAGGGGAACACTGAAGCTTTCTTT	CASSEPGQGNTEAFF
few	NA	TRBJ1-1	TRBV12-3/TRBV12-4	TGTGCCAGCAGTTTAGTTCAGGGACAATTCTTT	CASSLVQGQFF
few	NA	TRBJ2-5	TRBV7-7	TGTGCTAGCAGCCAGGGACATTTCCAAGAGACCCAGTACTTC	CASSQGHFQETQYF
few	NA	TRBJ2-3	TRBV7-9	TGTGCCAGCAGCTCCCCCGAGGGCGGCACAGATACGCAGTATTTT	CASSSPEGGTDTQYF
few	NA	TRBJ2-5	TRBV9	TGTGCCAGCAGCTCCCCTGGGCGGGATGTTCAGACCCAGTACTTC	CASSSPGRDVQTQYF
few	TRBD1	TRBJ2-1	TRBV5-5	TGTGCCAGCAGCTCACCGGGACAGGGGCCCCCAGAGCAGTTCTTC	CASSSPGQGPPEQFF
few	TRBD2	TRBJ2-3	TRBV11-2	TGTGCCAGCAGCTTGGGGACTAGCGCCCGCACAGATACGCAGTATTTT	CASSLGTSARTDTQYF
NA	TRBD2	TRBJ2-3	TRBV6-2/TRBV6-3	TGTGCCAGCAGCCGTAGCGGGAACGTCGCAGATACGCAGTATTTT	CASSRSGNVADTQYF
many	NA	TRBJ2-5	TRBV28	TGTGCCAGCAGTTTATTTCCGGGAGAAGAGACCCAGTACTTC	CASSLFPGEETQYF
few	NA	TRBJ1-5	TRBV11-2	TGTGCCAGCAGTAATTGGTCCGGGTCGCGGCTGCGGAATCAGCCCCAGCATTTT	CASSNWSGSRLRNQPQHF
few	TRBD2	TRBJ2-3	TRBV14	TGTGCCAGCAGAGCTAGCGGGAATGGCGCGCAGTATTTT	CASRASGNGAQYF
once	NA	TRBJ2-5	TRBV12-3/TRBV12-4	TGTGCCAGCAGTTTCCAGGGGCGACGGGCCCAGTACTTC	CASSFQGRRAQYF
NA	TRBD1	TRBJ2-5	TRBV6-7	TGTGCCAGGACCCTGGACAGGCTTGTAAGGGTGGAGACCCAGTACTTC	CARTLDRLVRVETQYF
NA	TRBD1	TRBJ2-2	TRBV6-5	TGTGCCACCGGACAGGGTATCGGGGAGCTGTTTTTT	CATGQGIGELFF
NA	TRBD1	TRBJ2-7	TRBV20-1	TGCAGTGCACCAGCCGGGACAGGGCTGTACGAGCAGTACTTC	CSAPAGTGLYEQYF
NA	NA	TRBJ2-7	TRBV20-1	TGCAGTGCTAAGGTGGCAGGGACACACGAGCAGTACTTC	CSAKVAGTHEQYF
few	NA	TRBJ2-3	TRBV27	TGTGCCAGCGGACGGACCGGGACTGGGATTTCAGATACGCAGTATTTT	CASGRTGTGISDTQYF
few	NA	TRBJ1-1	TRBV4-2	TGTGCCAGCAGCCAAGATCGAGGACAGATGAACACTGAAGCTTTCTTT	CASSQDRGQMNTEAFF
few	TRBD2	TRBJ2-2	TRBV7-9	TGTGCCAGCAGCTCCGGACTAGACACCGGGGAGCTGTTTTTT	CASSSGLDTGELFF
NA	NA	TRBJ1-5	TRBV7-8	TGTGCCACCTCCCTGGGTGGCAATCAGCCCCAGCATTTT	CATSLGGNQPQHF
many	NA	TRBJ1-5	TRBV7-2	TGTGCCACCCAAATGGGGAATAGCAATCAGCCCCAGCATTTT	CATQMGNSNQPQHF
many	TRBD2	TRBJ2-1	TRBV30	TGTGCCTGGACTCCGGGGACTAGCGTCTGGAATGAGCAGTTCTTC	CAWTPGTSVWNEQFF
few	NA	TRBJ2-5	TRBV12-3/TRBV12-4	TGTGCCAGCAGTTTTAGGGAAGGGGGAGAGACCCAGTACTTC	CASSFREGGETQYF
NA	NA	TRBJ2-7	TRBV6-5	TGTGCCAGCAGTTACGGTGTGGGAGGAGGGTACGAGCAGTACTTC	CASSYGVGGGYEQYF
NA	NA	TRBJ2-6	TRBV6-5	TGTGCCAGCAGGTACAGAGCTCAAAACTCTGGGGCCAACGTCCTGACTTTC	CASRYRAQNSGANVLTF
many	TRBD2	TRBJ2-5	TRBV20-1	TGCAGTGCTAGACTTGGGACTAGCGAGACCCAGTACTTC	CSARLGTSETQYF
few	TRBD2	TRBJ2-1	TRBV7-3	TGTGCCAGCAGCTTTACTAGCGGGAGGACCTACAATGAGCAGTTCTTC	CASSFTSGRTYNEQFF
few	TRBD2	TRBJ2-1	TRBV6-5	TGTGCCAGCAGTTACACGAAAGCGGGAGGGGCAAGGGATGAGCAGTTCTTC	CASSYTKAGGARDEQFF
few	NA	TRBJ2-7	TRBV7-2	TGTGCCAGCAGCGGGGCCCGGACTGCTTCTCGGTACTTC	CASSGARTASRYF
NA	TRBD2	TRBJ2-1	TRBV6-7	TGTGCCAGCAGCCTCGTTGCGACTAGCGGAGGGGGGGATGAGCAGTTCTTC	CASSLVATSGGGDEQFF
few	TRBD2	TRBJ2-7	TRBV2	TGTGCCAGCAGTGGATCCAGACTAGCGGGAGTCGAGCAGTACTTC	CASSGSRLAGVEQYF
NA	TRBD2	TRBJ2-7	TRBV20-1	TGCAGTGCCCCGACTAGCGGGGAGTACTACGAGCAGTACTTC	CSAPTSGEYYEQYF
NA	TRBD2	TRBJ2-2	TRBV11-2	TGTGCCAGCACCTTCGGAGCGGGAGTAGGCGGGGAGCTGTTTTTT	CASTFGAGVGGELFF
many	NA	TRBJ2-7	TRBV5-1	TGCGCCAGCAGCCCCGGGGCCACCCTCAACGAGCAGTACTTC	CASSPGATLNEQYF
NA	TRBD2	TRBJ2-5	TRBV24-1	TGTGCCACCAGTGATGGAATAGCGGGAGGCCTCCAAGAGACCCAGTACTTC	CATSDGIAGGLQETQYF
NA	NA	TRBJ2-1	TRBV6-1	TGTGCCAGCAGCCCAACGACTGTAGGTGAGCAGTTCTTC	CASSPTTVGEQFF
NA	NA	TRBJ2-7	TRBV7-9	TGTGCCAGCAGCTTAGACCAAAGCTCCTACGAGCAGTACTTC	CASSLDQSSYEQYF
many	TRBD2	TRBJ2-3	TRBV3-1	TGTGCCAGCAGCCAAGGACTAGCGGCCACAGATACGCAGTATTTT	CASSQGLAATDTQYF